One T cell receptor (beta chain) is described in this entry. Its antigen is currently unknown. This record comes from a study of T cells after yellow fever vaccination. Conversion of TCR transcripts into cDNA relied on 5'RACE template switching, which added a universal primer site and UMIs. TCRdb reprocessed the 5' RACE reads with MiXCR, giving one entry per CDR3 protein. The sample holds 100,000 to 150,000 distinct CDR3 sequences, under 8.5% seen once. Study findings and constraints: Relatively few clonotypes were ones that appeared in both CD4 and CD8 compartments. Primary-vaccination clones mostly resurfaced post-booster (less than 98% CD4, more than 85% CD8).

There are 14 residues in the CDR3. Germline CDR1 reads LNHDA; CDR2 reads SQIVND (reference sequence). V lost 8 bases, J lost 0 bases, and 11 bases lay in between. Sequencing used CD4+ T cells sorted from PBMCs, obtained more than 8 days after the first yellow fever vaccination. This clonotype was obtained from a man younger than 30 who received the YFV17D yellow fever vaccine. The rearrangement links TRBV19 to TRBJ1-5; maybe TRBD1 (5 bases). CDR3 bases: TGTGCCAGTCAGGGCGGAAATAGCAATCAGCCCCAGCATTTT. As protein: CASQGGNSNQPQHF.